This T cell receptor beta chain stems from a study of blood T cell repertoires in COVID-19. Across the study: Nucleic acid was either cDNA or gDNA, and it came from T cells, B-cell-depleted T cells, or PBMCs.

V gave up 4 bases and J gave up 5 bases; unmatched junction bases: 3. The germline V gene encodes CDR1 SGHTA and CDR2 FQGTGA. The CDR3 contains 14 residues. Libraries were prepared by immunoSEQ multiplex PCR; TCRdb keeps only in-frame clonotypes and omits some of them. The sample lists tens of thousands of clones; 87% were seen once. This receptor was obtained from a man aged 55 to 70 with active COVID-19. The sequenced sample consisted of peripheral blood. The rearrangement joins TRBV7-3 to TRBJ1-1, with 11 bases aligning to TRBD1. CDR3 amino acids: CASSSGTGGTEAFF. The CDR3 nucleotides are TGTGCCAGCAGCTCCGGGACAGGGGGAACTGAAGCTTTCTTT.